The rows below give T cell receptor beta chains drawn from one sample of a study of identical twins. TCRdb fed the 5' RACE reads into MiXCR, producing one record per CDR3 protein. This sample has roughly 490,000 distinct CDR3 sequences, with roughly an eighth found just once. This same sample was also taken into another study, of yellow fever vaccine responses in identical twins.

The specimen was CD4+ T cells sorted from blood. Every receptor here comes from a young woman in good health. CDR3s include the opening cysteine and the closing phenylalanine or tryptophan. Fields, in order: D gene, J gene, V gene, CDR3 protein. The D gene is left open where the match is weak.

TRBD1	TRBJ1-2	TRBV5-1	CASSLDRDYGYTF
-	TRBJ2-7	TRBV5-1	CASSLGTPRREYEQYF
TRBD1	TRBJ1-2	TRBV6-5	CASSYWGTGYYGYTF
TRBD1	TRBJ1-1	TRBV4-3	CASSQGTGGIDTEAFF
TRBD1	TRBJ2-6	TRBV28	CASSLARQGAGANVLTF
-	TRBJ2-1	TRBV11-2	CASSPPKVSYNEQFF
TRBD1	TRBJ2-1	TRBV5-1	CASSVGQVSYNEQFF
-	TRBJ2-7	TRBV29-1	CSVVRLSQGHEQYF
TRBD2	TRBJ2-7	TRBV4-1	CASSQGTSGVYEQYF
-	TRBJ2-5	TRBV20-1	CSARDRRVEKQETQYF
-	TRBJ1-1	TRBV5-1	CASSLGSRGMNTEAFF
TRBD1	TRBJ2-3	TRBV29-1	CSVEGGQGADTQYF
-	TRBJ2-1	TRBV4-2	CASSQGQLRDEQFF
TRBD1	TRBJ2-7	TRBV29-1	CSYRGSEANEQYF
TRBD2	TRBJ2-1	TRBV29-1	CSVGTPREGRHEQFF
TRBD1	TRBJ2-5	TRBV27	CASTGSTRGETQYF
-	TRBJ2-1	TRBV6-2/TRBV6-3	CASSFRRGTNNEQFF
-	TRBJ1-2	TRBV12-3/TRBV12-4	CASSLVSGGNYGYTF
-	TRBJ2-5	TRBV28	CASLDGNQETQYF